One sample yielded the 5 T cell receptor beta chains listed below, sequenced in a study of blood T cells in healthy people across ages. A J-beta primer mix and a sample-barcoded 5' primer were used in a second PCR of about 7 to 12 cycles. TCRdb analysed the 5' RACE reads with MiXCR anew, one entry per CDR3 protein. The sample carries 1.5 million to 2 million distinct CDR3 sequences, 28% recorded once. Material: blood. These receptors originate from a woman between 25 and 40 years old in good health.

Only a few counts were recorded for this clonotype. The rearrangement joins TRBV29-1 to TRBJ2-7, with 11 bases that match TRBD2. Trimming cost V 2 bases and J 2 bases; bases outside gene matches: 5. The CDR3 covers 15 residues. Looked up from germline, CDR1 is SQVTM and CDR2 is ANQGSEA. The CDR3 bases are TGCAGCGTTGAAACCGGGACTAGCGGCACCTACGAGCAGTACTTC. Amino acid sequence: CSVETGTSGTYEQYF.

This clonotype was seen a handful of times. The chain couples TRBV20-1 to TRBJ1-2; D may be TRBD1 (5 bases). The ends were cut back, 2 bases at V and 3 bases at J, with 16 bases in the middle. Germline CDR1 DFQATT, CDR2 SNEGSKA (reference sequence). The CDR3 runs to 15 residues. The CDR3 region has the DNA TGCAGTGCTAGACCCCGGGACGCCGGAGACTATGGCTACACCTTC. Its protein product is CSARPRDAGDYGYTF.

The V and J genes are TRBV28 and TRBJ2-5; D is uncertain. The J call is uncertain, as TRBJ2-1 better fits the DNA end. Germline assignment: CDR1 MDHEN and CDR2 SYDVKM. CDR3 length equals 14 residues. The CDR3 spells CASSPLRHQETQFF. The CDR3 nucleotides read TGTGCCAGCAGCCCCCTTCGCCACCAAGAGACCCAGTTCTTC.

This clonotype was seen a handful of times. This rearrangement joins TRBV9 to TRBJ2-7; D gene uncertain. The ends were cut back, 0 bases at V and 2 bases at J, with 12 bases in the middle. This CDR3 spans 15 amino acids. In germline, CDR1 is SGDLS, CDR2 YYNGEE. Written as DNA, the CDR3 is TGTGCCAGCAGCGTAGATTACAGTCTTCCCTACGAGCAGTACTTC. It translates to CASSVDYSLPYEQYF.

V and J are TRBV25-1 and TRBJ1-1, with D hard to call. Looked up from germline, CDR1 is MGHDK and CDR2 is SYGVNS. The CDR3 contains 12 residues. V lost 8 bases and J lost 3, with 10 bases in between. Here the CDR3 DNA reads TGTGCCAGCTTAGCTTCGGACACTGAAGCTTTCTTT. It specifies CASLASDTEAFF.